The 19 T cell receptor beta chains presented below share a single source sample, sequenced in a study of T cell responses to AZD1222 COVID-19 vaccine. Only in-frame clones appear in the TCRdb table, and some are missing; sequencing was by immunoSEQ multiplex PCR. The top ten hold about 1.8% of the sample, which has 100,000 or so clones, about 87% seen once. The sequences come from peripheral blood, collected on day 0 of AZD1222 vaccination. These receptor sequences come from an adult in good health.

This chain joins TRBV20-1 and TRBJ1-1; no definite D call. The V gene lost 4 bases and the J gene lost 12 bases, with 15 bases spanning the gap. CDR1 and CDR2 (germline): DFQATT, SNEGSKA (reference sequence). This CDR3 contains 11 residues. DNA for the CDR3: TGCAGTGCTATGGGCGGAGGTCTATCTTTCTTT. It yields the protein CSAMGGGLSFF.

The chain joins TRBV3-1 (or the pseudogene TRBV3-2) to TRBJ2-7, with a tentative D call TRBD2 (5 bases). The V and J ends lost 1 base and 6 bases respectively, with 16 bases between them. This CDR3 comprises 15 residues. Germline CDR1 and CDR2: LGHDT and YNNKEL (reference sequence). The CDR3 is CASSQASEGSGEQYF. Here the CDR3 DNA reads TGTGCCAGCAGCCAAGCAAGTGAGGGTTCAGGCGAGCAGTACTTC.

The V gene is TRBV19, the J gene TRBJ2-3; 9 bases agree with TRBD2. CDR3 length: 16 amino acids. Germline V CDR1 and CDR2: LNHDA, SQIVND (reference sequence). V lost 4 bases and J lost 2; bases outside the gene matches: 7. The CDR3 loop is CASSRSSGTITDTQYF. CDR3 DNA: TGTGCCAGTAGTAGGTCTAGCGGGACGATCACAGATACGCAGTATTTT.

This clone was seen just once. V is TRBV18 and J is TRBJ1-4; possibly TRBD1 for D (5 bases). V dropped 3 bases and J dropped 3 bases, with 20 bases sitting between them. Germline-derived CDR1 and CDR2 are KGHSH and LQKENI. This CDR3 has 18 residues. This chain's CDR3 is CASSPGSPGDMANEKLFF. The CDR3 bases are TGTGCCAGCTCACCGGGGAGTCCGGGGGATATGGCTAATGAAAAACTGTTTTTT.

Comments on this clone: One end of the junction varies from germline; a read error may be responsible. The chain has TRBV4-3 and TRBJ2-3; TRBD2 agrees at 9 bases. The CDR3 is 17 amino acids. The germline V gene encodes CDR1 LGHNA and CDR2 YSLEER. The CDR3 coding sequence is TGCGCCAGCAGCGAAGACAGAGCGGGAGGATTCGTAGATACGCAGTATTTT. The encoded protein is CASSEDRAGGFVDTQYF.

The gene calls are TRBV7-5 and TRBJ1-6; no check of the table's D call, TRBD1, against the DNA was made. TRBV7-5 is classified as a pseudogene. The CDR3 contains 19 residues. The CDR3 here is CARSQIGTAGNSYNSPLHF. CDR3 sequence (DNA): TGTGCCAGAAGTCAAATCGGGACAGCTGGGAACTCCTATAATTCACCCCTCCACTTT.

This clone was detected once. J is TRBJ1-2 and V is TRBV13; D is uncertain. Germline V gene lookup returns CDR1 PRHDT and CDR2 FYEKMQ (reference sequence). Trimming cost V 1 base and J 2 bases, with 8 bases left between them. CDR3 size: 14 residues. CDR3 protein: CASSLVSRNYGYTF. The CDR3 DNA is TGTGCCAGCAGCTTAGTAAGCCGGAACTATGGCTACACCTTC.

The chain carries TRBV30 and TRBJ1-2; 7 bases fit TRBD1. CDR1 and CDR2 from the germline V gene are GTSNPN and SVGIG (reference sequence). The CDR3 runs 14 residues. After removal of 0 bases from V and 8 bases from J, the junction contained 9 bases not matched to a gene. The chain's CDR3 is CAWSVPDRVLGYTF. CDR3 nucleotide sequence: TGTGCCTGGAGTGTACCCGACAGGGTCTTGGGCTACACCTTC.

This clone was detected only once. The chain carries TRBV29-1 and TRBJ1-2; no clear D gene. The length of the CDR3 is 13 residues. Germline V CDR1 and CDR2: SQVTM, ANQGSEA. The V end lost 6 bases, the J end lost 8 bases, and 19 bases lay between the germline ends. In DNA form, the CDR3 reads TGCAGCGTGAAGTTCGGGAAACCCCGGGGCTACACCTTC. Translated, it gives CSVKFGKPRGYTF.

V and J are TRBV7-2 and TRBJ2-3; D unresolved. Germline V gene data show CDR1 as SGHTA and CDR2 as FQGNSA. The CDR3 sequence is 13 residues long. V gave up 2 bases and J gave up 4 bases, with 7 bases separating them. Here the CDR3 DNA reads TGTGCCAGCAGCTTAATACCCCCAGATACGCAGTATTTT. Amino acid sequence: CASSLIPPDTQYF.

This rearrangement joins TRBV6-5 to TRBJ2-2; D call uncertain. Per the germline V gene, CDR1 is MNHEY and CDR2 is SVGAGI. CDR3 length: 12 amino acids. Trimming cost V 6 bases and J 3 bases, with 5 bases left between them. Here the CDR3 DNA reads TGTGCCAGCAGAGTGGACACCGGGGAGCTGTTTTTT. As protein: CASRVDTGELFF.

The chain uses TRBV13 and TRBJ2-3; no firm D call. Trimming pared 2 bases from V and 0 bases from J, leaving 15 bases between. The CDR3 contains 17 residues. The germline V gene has CDR1 PRHDT and CDR2 FYEKMQ (reference sequence). The chain's CDR3 is CASSLPDSFTSTDTQYF. DNA of the CDR3: TGTGCCAGCAGCTTACCGGATTCCTTCACTAGCACAGATACGCAGTATTTT.

The rearrangement joins TRBV28 to TRBJ1-3, with D unresolved. CDR1 MDHEN and CDR2 SYDVKM come from the germline V gene. Trimming cost V 2 bases and J 4 bases, with 12 bases left between them. This CDR3 contains 15 residues. The CDR3 bases are TGTGCCAGCAGTTTAAGCGTAGTATCCGGAAACACCATATATTTT. As protein: CASSLSVVSGNTIYF.

Only one count was recorded for this clone. V gene TRBV5-5 combines with J gene TRBJ2-7; no reliable D call. Germline CDR1 and CDR2: SGHKS and YYEKEE (reference sequence). The CDR3 length is 11 residues. The germline V and J ends were trimmed by 7 bases and 6 bases, with 11 bases remaining between them. Here the CDR3 reads CASCEAFEQYF. As DNA, the CDR3 is TGTGCCAGCTGCGAGGCGTTCGAGCAGTACTTC. The full variable domain, rest sourced from reference TRBV5-5 and TRBJ2-7, is DAGVTQSPTHLIKTRGQQVTLRCSPISGHKSVSWYQQVLGQGPQFIFQYYEKEERGRGNFPDRFSARQFPNYSSELNVNALLLGDSALYLCASCEAFEQYFGPGTRLTVT.

The chain has TRBV4-3 and TRBJ2-1, with 10 nucleotides matching TRBD2. Germline V lookup: CDR1 LGHNA, CDR2 YSLEER. The CDR3 totals 16 residues. Trimming at V came to 2 bases and at J to 7 bases, leaving 8 bases not matched to a gene. CDR3 protein: CASSQRPGLARNEQFF. The DNA of the CDR3 is TGCGCCAGCAGCCAACGCCCGGGACTAGCGAGGAATGAGCAGTTCTTC.

This clone was seen once. This chain joins TRBV5-1 and TRBJ1-6; D remains ambiguous. The V gene lost 3 bases and the J gene lost 8 bases, with 6 bases spanning the gap. The CDR3 has 12 amino acids. From germline, CDR1 is SGHRS and CDR2 YFSETQ. Written as DNA, the CDR3 is TGCGCCAGCAGCTCCTTGGATTCACCCCTCCACTTT. Translation: CASSSLDSPLHF.

This chain uses TRBV7-2 with TRBJ2-3, with 10 bases fitting TRBD2. Germline V lookup: CDR1 SGHTA, CDR2 FQGNSA. CDR3 length equals 18 residues. J lost 2 bases, V lost 0 bases, and 8 bases had no gene match. The CDR3 sequence is CASSLATVAGGITDTQYF. CDR3 in DNA: TGTGCCAGCAGCTTAGCAACGGTAGCGGGAGGCATCACAGATACGCAGTATTTT.

The sample holds a few counts of this clone. The rearrangement uses TRBV19 and TRBJ1-2; no clear D. The CDR3 is 14 residues long. Trimming removed 6 bases from V and 4 bases from J, with 15 bases in between. Germline CDR1 LNHDA, CDR2 SQIVND (reference sequence). CDR3 sequence: CASSAGRTIYGYTF. CDR3 bases: TGTGCCAGTAGCGCCGGACGGACCATCTATGGCTACACCTTC.

The rearrangement links TRBV7-2 to TRBJ1-6; 9 nucleotides align to TRBD1. With V trimmed by 6 bases and J by 7 bases, 10 bases remained unmatched. Germline V gene data show CDR1 as SGHTA and CDR2 as FQGNSA. This CDR3 region has 16 residues. CDR3 protein: CASRRDRAFGNSPLHF. The CDR3 nucleotides are TGTGCCAGCAGGAGGGACAGGGCTTTCGGAAATTCACCCCTCCACTTT. Full variable domain (missing parts from reference TRBV7-2 and TRBJ1-6): GAGVSQSPSNKVTEKGKDVELRCDPISGHTALYWYRQSLGQGLEFLIYFQGNSAPDKSGLPSDRFSAERTGGSVSTLTIQRTQQEDSAVYLCASRRDRAFGNSPLHFGNGTRLTVT.